This is a list of T cell receptor beta chains from one sample in a study of T cell responses to AZD1222 COVID-19 vaccine. Profiled with immunoSEQ multiplex PCR; TCRdb holds only in-frame clones, not every one. Of more than 120,000 clones in the sample, roughly nine tenths are singletons; the top ten hold 1.5% to 2%. Sequences were derived from peripheral blood, sampled 28 days after the second AZD1222 dose. These receptors all stem from an adult who received the AZD1222 COVID-19 vaccine. CDR3s include the opening cysteine and the closing phenylalanine or tryptophan. The D gene is left open where the match is weak. Size values are once, few and many counts, or a class for expanded clones, and some rows have none.

TRBV30,TRBJ2-4,NA,NA,CAWDRRQGNIQYF,TGTGCCTGGGACCGGAGGCAGGGAAACATTCAGTACTTC
TRBV11-2,TRBJ2-5,TRBD2,NA,CASSIGRADQETQYF,TGTGCCAGCAGCATAGGGAGGGCGGATCAAGAGACCCAGTACTTC
TRBV7-8,TRBJ1-5,NA,NA,CASSTGRLSNQPQHF,TGTGCCAGCAGCACGGGACGGCTGAGCAATCAGCCCCAGCATTTT
TRBV9,TRBJ2-7,TRBD2,NA,CASSDSGSGTSSSYEQYF,TGTGCCAGCAGCGATAGCGGGAGTGGGACCTCCTCCTCCTACGAGCAGTACTTC
TRBV28,TRBJ2-3,NA,NA,CASSLMWGTSSTDTQYF,TGTGCCAGCAGTTTAATGTGGGGAACCTCTAGCACAGATACGCAGTATTTT
TRBV28,TRBJ1-1,NA,NA,CASSFGNLNTEAFF,TGTGCCAGCAGTTTCGGTAATCTGAACACTGAAGCTTTCTTT
TRBV5-1,TRBJ1-1,NA,NA,CASSLEVGTNTEAFF,TGCGCCAGCAGCTTGGAAGTAGGGACCAACACTGAAGCTTTCTTT
TRBV28,TRBJ2-7,TRBD2,NA,CASSVIFGGGYEQYF,TGTGCCAGCAGTGTAATCTTTGGGGGGGGCTACGAGCAGTACTTC
TRBV7-3,TRBJ2-2,TRBD2,NA,CASSLNPLAGVGNTGELFF,TGTGCCAGCAGCTTAAATCCCCTAGCGGGAGTTGGGAACACCGGGGAGCTGTTTTTT
TRBV19,TRBJ1-2,TRBD1,NA,CASSLAGGYYGYTF,TGTGCCAGTAGTCTCGCAGGGGGTTACTATGGCTACACCTTC
TRBV14,TRBJ2-7,NA,NA,CASSLKDRGVFYEQYF,TGTGCCAGCAGCCTAAAGGACCGGGGAGTTTTCTACGAGCAGTACTTC
TRBV5-1,TRBJ1-2,NA,NA,CASSLEGGNYGYTF,TGCGCCAGCAGCTTGGAAGGGGGTAACTATGGCTACACCTTC
TRBV18,TRBJ1-4,TRBD1,NA,CASSPPRDRGEKLFF,TGTGCCAGCTCACCACCGAGGGACAGGGGTGAAAAACTGTTTTTT
TRBV27,TRBJ2-7,NA,NA,CASSAPGPSYEQYF,TGTGCCAGCAGTGCACCGGGACCATCTTACGAGCAGTACTTC
TRBV7-2,TRBJ1-5,NA,once,CASSMGLPINQPQHF,TGTGCCAGCAGCATGGGCCTTCCAATCAATCAGCCCCAGCATTTT
TRBV6-1,TRBJ2-1,NA,NA,CASSEAPYNEQFF,TGTGCCAGCAGTGAAGCCCCATACAATGAGCAGTTCTTC
TRBV18,TRBJ2-3,NA,NA,CASSSTTPGNTDTQYF,TGTGCCAGCTCGTCTACTACCCCCGGCAACACAGATACGCAGTATTTT
TRBV7-8,TRBJ2-5,NA,NA,CAGIPGGGETQYF,TGTGCAGGGATACCAGGCGGAGGAGAGACCCAGTACTTC
TRBV1,TRBJ2-7,NA,NA,CTSSSNQVGVGWEQYF,TGCACCAGCAGCTCGAACCAGGTGGGAGTGGGATGGGAGCAGTACTTC
TRBV11-2,TRBJ2-5,NA,NA,CASTPWMGGETQYF,TGTGCCAGCACCCCCTGGATGGGAGGAGAGACCCAGTACTTC
TRBV30,TRBJ1-2,TRBD1,NA,CAWIGAGGGYGYTF,TGTGCCTGGATAGGGGCAGGGGGAGGCTATGGCTACACCTTC